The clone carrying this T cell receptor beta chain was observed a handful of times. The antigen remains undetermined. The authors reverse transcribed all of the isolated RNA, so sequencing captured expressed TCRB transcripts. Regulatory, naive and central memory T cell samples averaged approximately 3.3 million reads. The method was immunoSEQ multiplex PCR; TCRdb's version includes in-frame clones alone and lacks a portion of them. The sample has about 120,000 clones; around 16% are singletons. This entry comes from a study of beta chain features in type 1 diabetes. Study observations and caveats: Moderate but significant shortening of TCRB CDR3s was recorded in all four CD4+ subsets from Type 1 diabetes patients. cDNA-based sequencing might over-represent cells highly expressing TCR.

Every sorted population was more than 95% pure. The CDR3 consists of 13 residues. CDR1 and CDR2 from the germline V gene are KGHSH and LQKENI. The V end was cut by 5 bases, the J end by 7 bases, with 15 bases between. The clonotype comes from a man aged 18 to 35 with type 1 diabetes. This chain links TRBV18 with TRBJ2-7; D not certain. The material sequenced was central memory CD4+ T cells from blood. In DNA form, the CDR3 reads TGTGCCAGCTCAGCGGCCGTCGTTTCGGAGCAGTACTTC. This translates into CASSAAVVSEQYF.